This entry lists 15 T cell receptor beta chains sequenced from one sample in a study of T cell repertoires in ileal Crohn's disease. TCRdb keeps only in-frame clones here, not all; method: immunoSEQ multiplex PCR. This table holds around 15,000 clones, roughly 80% found once. Indicated time point: inflamed ileum from the surgical specimen. Specimen: ileal tissue. The origin of the receptors is an adult with Crohn's disease.

The V and J genes are TRBV4-2 and TRBJ1-1; D remains ambiguous. V lost 4 bases to trimming and J lost 7 bases, with 16 bases between them. Germline V gene data show CDR1 as LGHNA and CDR2 as YNFKEQ. The CDR3 contains 14 residues. The CDR3 is CASSPNGLPYEAFF. CDR3 coding DNA: TGTGCCAGCAGCCCTAATGGCCTACCCTATGAAGCTTTCTTT.

The gene calls are TRBV19 and TRBJ1-1; a weak D match, TRBD1 (5 bases). This CDR3 is 13 amino acids long. Germline V gives CDR1 LNHDA, CDR2 SQIVND (reference sequence). V lost 4 bases and J lost 5, with 11 bases in between. CDR3 nucleotides: TGTGCCAGTAGTACAGGGCGGGGAACTGAAGCTTTCTTT. Its protein product is CASSTGRGTEAFF.

Only a few counts were recorded for this clone. The rearrangement links TRBV6-1 to TRBJ1-2, with 8 bases lining up with TRBD1. V was clipped by 1 base and J by 6 bases; unmatched bases: 10. The length of the CDR3 is 16 residues. CDR1 is MNHNS and CDR2 is SASEGT in the germline V gene. CDR3 region: CASSEGQGALFDGYTF. Written as DNA, the CDR3 is TGTGCCAGCAGTGAAGGCCAGGGGGCGTTGTTCGATGGCTACACCTTC.

The chain uses TRBV5-1 and TRBJ1-2, with D maybe TRBD1 (5 bases). Trimming stripped 3 bases from V and 8 bases from J, with 26 bases between. Germline V CDR1 and CDR2: SGHRS, YFSETQ. The CDR3 loop spans 17 amino acids. As DNA, the CDR3 is TGCGCCAGCAGCTCAAATCCGCAGGGTCCCACCTCTGAGGGCTACACCTTC. Encoded protein: CASSSNPQGPTSEGYTF.

This chain joins TRBV11-2 and TRBJ2-5; a weak D match, TRBD2 (6 bases). Trimming took off 5 bases at V and 2 bases at J, with 12 bases between the two ends. CDR1 SGHAT and CDR2 FQNNGV come from the germline V gene. This CDR3 spans 14 amino acids. CDR3 in DNA: TGTGCCAGCAGCCTCGCGGGAAGACAAGAGACCCAGTACTTC. Encoded protein: CASSLAGRQETQYF.

V gene TRBV11-2 combines with J gene TRBJ1-3; no clear D gene. The CDR3 covers 15 residues. Trimming took off 4 bases at V and 0 bases at J, with 10 bases between the two ends. The germline gives CDR1 SGHAT, CDR2 FQNNGV. CDR3 sequence (DNA): TGTGCCAGCAGCTACGGCTCCCGCTCTGGAAACACCATATATTTT. Amino acids: CASSYGSRSGNTIYF.

This sequence joins TRBV7-9 and TRBJ2-3; the D gene could be TRBD1 or TRBD2 (5 bases each). Germline V gene sequence: CDR1 SEHNR, CDR2 FQNEAQ (reference sequence). The V end lost 5 bases, the J end lost 4 bases, and 13 bases lay between the germline ends. This CDR3 is built from 14 residues. CDR3 sequence reads: CASSPRGAADTQYF. CDR3 DNA: TGTGCCAGCAGCCCCCGAGGGGCGGCAGATACGCAGTATTTT.

The chain employs TRBV6-6 and TRBJ1-2, with 9 bases that match TRBD1. The junction had 12 bases not matched to a gene; V was cut back by 6 bases and J by 4 bases. The CDR3 is 16 amino acids. Germline values: CDR1 MNHNY, CDR2 SVGAGI (reference sequence). CDR3 amino acids: CASSRDVGQGGYGYTF. Written as DNA, the CDR3 is TGTGCCAGCAGCCGCGATGTGGGACAGGGTGGCTATGGCTACACCTTC.

V is TRBV7-9 and J is TRBJ1-2, with D unclear. This CDR3 has 17 residues. Trimming removed 0 bases at V and 2 bases at J, with 16 bases between. Per germline, CDR1 SEHNR and CDR2 FQNEAQ (reference sequence). CDR3 sequence reads: CASSLARGGTLNYGYTF. The DNA of the CDR3 is TGTGCCAGCAGCTTAGCGCGCGGCGGAACACTAAACTATGGCTACACCTTC.

There are a few counts of this clone. This chain uses TRBV5-1 with TRBJ2-2; TRBD1 aligns across 7 bases. The CDR3 spans 15 residues. V gave up 4 bases and J gave up 0 bases; unmatched junction bases: 3. Germline V gene sequence: CDR1 SGHRS, CDR2 YFSETQ. As DNA, the CDR3 is TGCGCCAGCAGCCCGCAGGGGGCGAACACCGGGGAGCTGTTTTTT. This codes for CASSPQGANTGELFF. The entire variable domain, with the rest obtained from reference TRBV5-1 and TRBJ2-2, is as follows: KAGVTQTPRYLIKTRGQQVTLSCSPISGHRSVSWYQQTPGQGLQFLFEYFSETQRNKGNFPGRFSGRQFSNSRSEMNVSTLELGDSALYLCASSPQGANTGELFFGEGSRLTVL.

The chain employs TRBV5-1 and TRBJ2-2; the match to TRBD1 covers 9 bases. Germline trimming cut 4 bases from V and 6 bases from J; bases unmatched to any gene: 7. The CDR3 has 15 amino acids. Germline V CDR1 and CDR2: SGHRS, YFSETQ. The CDR3 region is CASSPGQGLAGELFF. The CDR3 region has the DNA TGCGCCAGCAGCCCGGGACAGGGATTGGCCGGGGAGCTGTTTTTT.

In nucleotides, the CDR3 is TGCGCCAGCAGCTTTACCGGGACAGGGGGCCGGGAGACCCAGTACTTC. This gives the protein CASSFTGTGGRETQYF. The V call is TRBV5-1, the J call TRBJ2-5; TRBD1 aligns across 12 bases. J lost 5 bases, V lost 2 bases, and 7 bases had no gene match. CDR1 SGHRS and CDR2 YFSETQ come from the germline V gene. The CDR3 has 16 amino acids.

The V call is TRBV11-2, the J call TRBJ2-2, with D unclear. Germline assignment: CDR1 SGHAT and CDR2 FQNNGV. There are 14 residues in the CDR3. V gave up 5 bases and J gave up 4 bases, with 11 bases separating them. In DNA form, the CDR3 reads TGTGCCAGCAGCCCTCGCCAGGCCACCGGGGAGCTGTTTTTT. It codes for CASSPRQATGELFF.

This clone came up once. The same CDR3 arises from other DNA sequences in this sample as well. The chain links TRBV30 to TRBJ2-7, with D unresolved. The CDR3 consists of 12 residues. Germline assignment: CDR1 GTSNPN and CDR2 SVGIG (reference sequence). V was clipped by 0 bases and J by 2 bases, with 5 bases between them. DNA of the CDR3: TGTGCCTGGAGTGTATCAACCTACGAGCAGTACTTC. It specifies CAWSVSTYEQYF.

V usage is TRBV5-8 and J usage is TRBJ1-2, with D maybe TRBD1 (5 bases). The V gene's germline CDR1 is SGHTS and CDR2 YDEGEE. The CDR3 length is 14 residues. V was cut by 3 bases and J by 4 bases, with 13 bases left in between. The CDR3 DNA follows: TGTGCCAGCAGCTCGAGGGCCGGGGGCTATGGCTACACCTTC. Translating it yields CASSSRAGGYGYTF.